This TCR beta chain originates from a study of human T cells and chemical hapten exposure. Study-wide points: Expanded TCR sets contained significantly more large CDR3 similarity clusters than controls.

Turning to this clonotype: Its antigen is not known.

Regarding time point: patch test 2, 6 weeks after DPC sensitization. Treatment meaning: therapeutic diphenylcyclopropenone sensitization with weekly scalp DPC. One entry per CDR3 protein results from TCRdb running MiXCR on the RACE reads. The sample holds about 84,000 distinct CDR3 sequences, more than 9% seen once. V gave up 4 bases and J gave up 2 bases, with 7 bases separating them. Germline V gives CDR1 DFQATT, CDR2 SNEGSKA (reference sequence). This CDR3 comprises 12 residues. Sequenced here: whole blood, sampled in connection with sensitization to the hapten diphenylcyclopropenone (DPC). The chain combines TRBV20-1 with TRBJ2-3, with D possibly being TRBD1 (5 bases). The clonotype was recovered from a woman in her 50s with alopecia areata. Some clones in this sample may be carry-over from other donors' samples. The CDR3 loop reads CSAKDNTDTQYF. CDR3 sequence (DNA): TGCAGTGCTAAGGACAACACAGATACGCAGTATTTT.